A selection of T cell receptor beta chains follows, all from one sample in a study of cytotoxic CD8 clonotypes in ibrutinib-treated CLL. Using immunoSEQ multiplex PCR, the repertoire was profiled, and TCRdb retains in-frame clones only, with some absent. The sample yields tens of thousands of clones, roughly 69% seen once. The material was PBMCs, obtained at disease progression, from a patient treated with ibrutinib. These receptor sequences come from a human donor with chronic lymphocytic leukemia. CDR3s include the opening cysteine and the closing phenylalanine or tryptophan. Fields, in order: J gene, clone size, V gene, D gene, CDR3 DNA, CDR3 protein. A D gene is named only where the DNA matches it firmly. Clone size appears in some rows only: once, few, many, or a class for an expanded clone.

J: TRBJ2-1; size: once; V: TRBV7-9; D: TRBD2; DNA: TGTGCCAGCACGCGGGGGAGCTCCTACAATGAGCAGTTCTTC; CDR3: CASTRGSSYNEQFF
J: TRBJ1-5; size: .; V: TRBV4-3; D: .; DNA: TGCGCCAGCAGCCAATCTATCAGGGCCGTGAGCAATCAGCCCCAGCATTTT; CDR3: CASSQSIRAVSNQPQHF
J: TRBJ2-1; size: .; V: TRBV6-5; D: TRBD2; DNA: TGTGCCAGCAAAAGGCGGGGGAGCTCCTACAATGAGCAGTTCTTC; CDR3: CASKRRGSSYNEQFF
J: TRBJ2-7; size: .; V: TRBV6-5; D: TRBD1; DNA: TGTGCCAGCGGGGGGACAGGGCGCTACGAGCAGTACTTC; CDR3: CASGGTGRYEQYF
J: TRBJ1-2; size: .; V: TRBV7-6; D: TRBD1; DNA: TGTGCCAGCAGCTCCGGGACAGACAGTGGCTACACCTTC; CDR3: CASSSGTDSGYTF
J: TRBJ1-6; size: .; V: TRBV9; D: .; DNA: TGTGCCAGCAGCCTGGGGCAGAGCTCCTATAATTCACCCCTCCACTTT; CDR3: CASSLGQSSYNSPLHF
J: TRBJ2-7; size: .; V: TRBV29-1; D: .; DNA: TGCAGCGTTTTAGGCGGGACGGTTTCCTACGAGCAGTACTTC; CDR3: CSVLGGTVSYEQYF
J: TRBJ2-7; size: .; V: TRBV5-4; D: TRBD2; DNA: TGTGCCAGCAGCTTGGGGCCGGGACTAGCGGGGGACGAGCAGTACTTC; CDR3: CASSLGPGLAGDEQYF
J: TRBJ1-1; size: few; V: TRBV7-9; D: .; DNA: TGTGCCAGCAGCGATTTCTATAGGACCGCGGAAGCTTTCTTT; CDR3: CASSDFYRTAEAFF
J: TRBJ1-1; size: .; V: TRBV11-2; D: .; DNA: TGTGCCAGCGGGTCAAACACTGAAGCTTTCTTT; CDR3: CASGSNTEAFF
J: TRBJ2-7; size: few; V: TRBV11-2; D: .; DNA: TGTGCCAGCAGCCCCCCCTTTAGAGGCAGATCCTACTTC; CDR3: CASSPPFRGRSYF
J: TRBJ1-5; size: .; V: TRBV5-6; D: .; DNA: TGTGCCAGCAGCGAAACAGGGATCAGCAATCAGCCCCAGCATTTT; CDR3: CASSETGISNQPQHF
J: TRBJ2-2; size: .; V: TRBV7-8; D: .; DNA: TGTGCCAGCAGCTCCTCCCCGACCCTTGACACCGGGGAGCTGTTTTTT; CDR3: CASSSSPTLDTGELFF
J: TRBJ1-4; size: .; V: TRBV6-6; D: .; DNA: TGTGCCAGCAGCCCAGGGACATCTCCAACTAATGAAAAACTGTTTTTT; CDR3: CASSPGTSPTNEKLFF
J: TRBJ2-7; size: .; V: TRBV7-9; D: .; DNA: TGTGCCAGCAGCTTAAACAGTCCCTACGAGCAGTACTTC; CDR3: CASSLNSPYEQYF
J: TRBJ1-5; size: .; V: TRBV7-8; D: .; DNA: TGTGCCAGCAGCTTAGGGACATTTTATAGCAATCAGCCCCAGCATTTT; CDR3: CASSLGTFYSNQPQHF
J: TRBJ2-3; size: many; V: TRBV7-9; D: .; DNA: TGTGCCAGCAGCTCGTCAGGGGCGTGGAGCACAGATACGCAGTATTTT; CDR3: CASSSSGAWSTDTQYF
J: TRBJ2-3; size: .; V: TRBV2; D: .; DNA: TGTGCCAGCAGTGACGACTTATATAGCACAGATACGCAGTATTTT; CDR3: CASSDDLYSTDTQYF
J: TRBJ1-1; size: .; V: TRBV25-1; D: .; DNA: TGTGCCAACAATCGGTGCAGCACTGAAGCTTTCTTT; CDR3: CANNRCSTEAFF
J: TRBJ2-7; size: .; V: TRBV27; D: .; DNA: TGTGCCAGCAGGGGCGGGGCTCGGAACGAGCAGTACTTC; CDR3: CASRGGARNEQYF
J: TRBJ1-2; size: once; V: TRBV4-3; D: TRBD1; DNA: TGCGCCAGCAGCCAAGATCTACAGGGGAGTTACGCTGGCTACACCTTC; CDR3: CASSQDLQGSYAGYTF
J: TRBJ2-7; size: .; V: TRBV19; D: .; DNA: TGTGCCAGTAGTATTACCGGGATGGGGAACGAGCAGTACTTC; CDR3: CASSITGMGNEQYF
J: TRBJ1-2; size: .; V: TRBV15; D: TRBD1; DNA: TGTGCCACCAGCGGGGGACAGGGGGCAAGGGGCTACACCTTC; CDR3: CATSGGQGARGYTF
J: TRBJ1-5; size: .; V: TRBV6-5; D: .; DNA: TGTGCCAGCAGATCTATTGTCCCGAGCGGTCAGCCCCAGCATTTT; CDR3: CASRSIVPSGQPQHF
J: TRBJ1-1; size: .; V: TRBV29-1; D: .; DNA: TGCAGCGTTGAGTTGGGACGGAGCCATCGTATAGCTTTCTTT; CDR3: CSVELGRSHRIAFF
J: TRBJ1-6; size: .; V: TRBV7-6; D: .; DNA: TGTGCCAGCAGCTTAGTCGTACAGGCGAATTCACCCCTCCACTTT; CDR3: CASSLVVQANSPLHF
J: TRBJ1-6; size: .; V: TRBV7-9; D: .; DNA: TGTGCCAGCAGCTTCGGACCGGTACAGGGTTACTATAATTCACCCCTCCACTTT; CDR3: CASSFGPVQGYYNSPLHF
J: TRBJ2-7; size: .; V: TRBV19; D: TRBD1; DNA: TGTGCCAGTAGCATCGCCGGACAGGGGGACTACGAGCAGTACTTC; CDR3: CASSIAGQGDYEQYF
J: TRBJ2-1; size: many; V: TRBV9; D: TRBD2; DNA: TGTGCCAGCAGCCTAGCGGGGGGGTCAACTGAGCAGTTCTTC; CDR3: CASSLAGGSTEQFF
J: TRBJ2-2; size: .; V: TRBV7-2; D: TRBD2; DNA: TGTGCCAGCAGCTCCTGGGTCAGCGGGGTGCGTGGCACCGGGGAGCTGTTTTTT; CDR3: CASSSWVSGVRGTGELFF
J: TRBJ1-5; size: .; V: TRBV19; D: .; DNA: TGTGCCAGTAGTATAGTGGGACTGAACAATCAGCCCCAGCATTTT; CDR3: CASSIVGLNNQPQHF
J: TRBJ1-1; size: .; V: TRBV4-1; D: .; DNA: TGCGCCAGCAGCCAAGGGCCCCAAACTGAAGCTTTCTTT; CDR3: CASSQGPQTEAFF
J: TRBJ2-1; size: .; V: TRBV6-1; D: TRBD1; DNA: TGTGCCAGCAGACTCACAGGGGGCGCAGGGAATGAGCAGTTCTTC; CDR3: CASRLTGGAGNEQFF
J: TRBJ2-3; size: once; V: TRBV7-9; D: .; DNA: TGTGCCGGTGAGGACTCCAGGAGCACAGATACGCAGTATTTT; CDR3: CAGEDSRSTDTQYF
J: TRBJ1-3; size: many; V: TRBV7-9; D: .; DNA: TGTGCCAGCAACCCTGAAGGGTCTGGAAACACCATATATTTT; CDR3: CASNPEGSGNTIYF
J: TRBJ1-2; size: .; V: TRBV9; D: TRBD1; DNA: TGTGCCAGCAGCGTCCGGACAGGAAGCGTCTTTGGCTACACCTTC; CDR3: CASSVRTGSVFGYTF
J: TRBJ1-5; size: .; V: TRBV30; D: .; DNA: TGTGCCTGGAACAACGACAGGCGCAATCAGCCCCAGCATTTT; CDR3: CAWNNDRRNQPQHF
J: TRBJ2-7; size: few; V: TRBV19; D: TRBD2; DNA: TGTGCCAGTAAGGGGACTAGTGTTAACAACGAGCAGTACTTC; CDR3: CASKGTSVNNEQYF
J: TRBJ2-7; size: .; V: TRBV7-7; D: .; DNA: TGTGCCAGCAGCTTAGCCAAAGATCCCTACGAGCAGTACTTC; CDR3: CASSLAKDPYEQYF
J: TRBJ2-7; size: once; V: TRBV15; D: .; DNA: TGTGCCACCAGCAGAGAGGGTTGGGACGAGCAGTACTTC; CDR3: CATSREGWDEQYF
J: TRBJ2-3; size: .; V: TRBV7-8; D: TRBD1; DNA: TGTGCCAGCAGCTTGGGACAGGGTGATTTAGATACGCAGTATTTT; CDR3: CASSLGQGDLDTQYF
J: TRBJ1-2; size: .; V: TRBV19; D: TRBD1; DNA: TGTGCCAGCACAGGACAGGCTTACTATGGCTACACCTTC; CDR3: CASTGQAYYGYTF
J: TRBJ2-3; size: few; V: TRBV5-1; D: .; DNA: TGCGCAACAGGTCTCCAAGGGGATACGCAGTATTTT; CDR3: CATGLQGDTQYF
J: TRBJ1-2; size: .; V: TRBV19; D: TRBD1; DNA: TGTGCCAGTTGGGGGACAGGGGGAGATTCTAACTATGGCTACACCTTC; CDR3: CASWGTGGDSNYGYTF
J: TRBJ1-4; size: once; V: TRBV27; D: TRBD1; DNA: TGTGCCAGCAGTTTGGACAGGAGCTATGAAAAACTGTTTTTT; CDR3: CASSLDRSYEKLFF
J: TRBJ1-3; size: .; V: TRBV15; D: .; DNA: TGTGCCACCCGCGGGGGGGACACTCTCCTTGGAAACACCATATATTTT; CDR3: CATRGGDTLLGNTIYF
J: TRBJ1-1; size: .; V: TRBV5-1; D: .; DNA: TGCGCCAGCAGCTGGGGTGGGGTCTCGAACACTGAAGCTTTCTTT; CDR3: CASSWGGVSNTEAFF
J: TRBJ2-7; size: .; V: TRBV4-1; D: TRBD2; DNA: TGCGCCAGCAGCCATCGGACTAGCGGGGGCTACGAGCAGTACTTC; CDR3: CASSHRTSGGYEQYF
J: TRBJ1-3; size: .; V: TRBV25-1; D: .; DNA: TGTGCCAGCAGTACGCGATACACCATATATTTT; CDR3: CASSTRYTIYF
J: TRBJ1-1; size: .; V: TRBV10-3; D: .; DNA: TGTGCCATCAGTAAGGAGGGGGGGGCCACTGAAGCTTTCTTT; CDR3: CAISKEGGATEAFF
J: TRBJ2-7; size: few; V: TRBV4-1; D: TRBD1; DNA: TGCGCCAGCAGCCAAGTAACAGGGGGCCTCTACGAGCAGTACTTC; CDR3: CASSQVTGGLYEQYF
J: TRBJ2-7; size: .; V: TRBV4-3; D: TRBD2; DNA: TGCGCCAGCAGCCGCGGACTAGCGGGGGGGTCCTCCTACGAGCAGTACTTC; CDR3: CASSRGLAGGSSYEQYF
J: TRBJ2-5; size: many; V: TRBV9; D: .; DNA: TGTGCCAGCAGCCGCCCTTCGGGGAGAGAGACCCAGTACTTC; CDR3: CASSRPSGRETQYF
J: TRBJ2-7; size: once; V: TRBV7-9; D: .; DNA: TGTGCCAGCAGCTTAGTGGGGGAGCAGTACTTC; CDR3: CASSLVGEQYF
J: TRBJ1-2; size: .; V: TRBV27; D: TRBD1; DNA: TGTGCCAGCAGTTTATACCCGACAGGGGGCCAGTATGGCTACACCTTC; CDR3: CASSLYPTGGQYGYTF